Below, 21 T cell receptor beta chains from the same sample are listed, as sequenced in a study of blood T cells in healthy people across ages. The authors ran a second PCR of 7 to 11 cycles using a sample-barcoded 5' primer and a J-beta primer mix. TCRdb independently ran MiXCR on the 5' RACE reads; one entry per CDR3 protein. This sample has 1.5 million to 2 million distinct CDR3 sequences, with 25% to 30% found just once. The sample comprised blood. Receptor source: a woman aged 25 to 45 in good health.

This clonotype was picked up a small number of times. Relative to the germline gene, one junction end is altered; a read error may explain this. The V call is TRBV4-3, the J call TRBJ1-6; D perhaps matches TRBD1 (6 bases). CDR1 is LGHNA, CDR2 YSLEER, per germline. This CDR3 spans 19 amino acids. In DNA, the CDR3 is TGCGCCAGCAGCCAGAGGGGGGGAAGGGGCCGAGGCCGGAATTCACCTCTCCACTTT. Amino acid sequence: CASSQRGGRGRGRNSPLHF.

The V gene is TRBV19, the J gene TRBJ1-2; 9 bases align to TRBD1. From germline, CDR1 is LNHDA and CDR2 SQIVND (reference sequence). V gave up 1 base and J gave up 8 bases; unmatched junction bases: 11. The CDR3 sequence is 16 residues long. The CDR3 DNA reads as TGTGCCAGTAGTATAGGCCTTCTTGACAGGGGGGAAGGCTACACCTTC. As protein: CASSIGLLDRGEGYTF.

Worth noting for this clonotype: Given a much more abundant clone one base away, this may be a read error. The rearrangement uses TRBV24-1 and TRBJ2-5; 8 nucleotides align to TRBD1. The CDR3 is 15 residues long. V gave up 4 bases and J gave up 5 bases; unmatched junction bases: 8. The germline gives CDR1 KGHDR, CDR2 SFDVKD. The CDR3 loop reads CATSDSRTGRETQYF. The CDR3 DNA reads as TGTGCCACCAGTGACTCCCGGACAGGGAGGGAGACCCAGTACTTC.

This clonotype was detected a few times. This chain links TRBV5-1 with TRBJ2-3; D remains ambiguous. This CDR3 contains 17 residues. V was trimmed by 4 bases and J by 4 bases, leaving 22 bases between them. Germline CDR1 reads SGHRS; CDR2 reads YFSETQ. The CDR3 region has the DNA TGCGCCAGCAGCACTGTGATGTATCAAAAAGCCCCAGATACGCAGTATTTT. This gives the protein CASSTVMYQKAPDTQYF.

This clonotype was found many times. The chain joins TRBV5-1 to TRBJ2-1; the match to TRBD2 covers 13 bases. This CDR3 comprises 15 residues. After removal of 2 bases from V and 10 bases from J, the junction contained 6 bases not matched to a gene. CDR1 and CDR2 from the germline V gene are SGHRS and YFSETQ. The CDR3 bases are TGCGCCAGCAGCTTTGCGACTAGCGGGAGGAACGAGCAGTTCTTC. The encoded protein is CASSFATSGRNEQFF. The full variable domain, its missing parts supplied by reference TRBV5-1 and TRBJ2-1, is KAGVTQTPRYLIKTRGQQVTLSCSPISGHRSVSWYQQTPGQGLQFLFEYFSETQRNKGNFPGRFSGRQFSNSRSEMNVSTLELGDSALYLCASSFATSGRNEQFFGPGTRLTVL.

The V gene is TRBV28, the J gene TRBJ1-2; D unclear. This CDR3 is 16 amino acids long. V lost 2 bases and J lost 4, with 17 bases in between. The germline V gene has CDR1 MDHEN and CDR2 SYDVKM. The CDR3 sequence is CASSLGPHKACYGYTF. The CDR3, as DNA: TGTGCCAGCAGTTTAGGTCCCCACAAGGCCTGCTATGGCTACACCTTC.

This sequence joins TRBV7-6 and TRBJ2-5; TRBD2 aligns across 10 bases. Germline CDR1 and CDR2: SGHVS and FNYEAQ. J gave up 3 bases and V 2 bases, and 6 bases lay outside the gene matches. The CDR3 runs 16 residues. CDR3: CASSLRLAGTEETQYF. CDR3 nucleotide sequence: TGTGCCAGCAGCTTAAGACTAGCGGGCACCGAAGAGACCCAGTACTTC.

In this sample, this clonotype turned up a few times. This rearrangement joins TRBV2 to TRBJ2-7, with unresolved D. V lost 1 base and J lost 4, with 11 bases in between. The germline V gene encodes CDR1 SNHLY and CDR2 FYNNEI. The CDR3 sequence is 14 residues long. The CDR3 loop reads CASSEGLLRYEQYF. The DNA of the CDR3 is TGTGCCAGCAGTGAAGGTTTGCTTAGGTACGAGCAGTACTTC.

This rearrangement joins TRBV3-1 to TRBJ1-1, with D perhaps TRBD1 (6 bases). This CDR3 spans 13 amino acids. V was shortened by 7 bases and J by 5 bases, with 14 bases between the two germline ends. From germline, CDR1 is LGHDT and CDR2 YNNKEL (reference sequence). The CDR3 here is CASNRGGGTEAFF. CDR3 in DNA: TGTGCCAGCAATCGAGGGGGGGGGACTGAAGCTTTCTTT.

This clonotype has just a few counts. The genes are TRBV18 and TRBJ2-5; TRBD1 aligns across 7 bases. V shed 6 bases, J shed 7 bases, and the junction held 5 bases outside the gene matches. Germline V CDR1 and CDR2: KGHSH, LQKENI. CDR3 size: 12 residues. The CDR3 here is CASSGTEGTQYF. For the CDR3, the DNA is TGTGCCAGCTCCGGGACAGAAGGGACCCAGTACTTC. Full variable domain (missing parts from reference TRBV18 and TRBJ2-5): NAGVMQNPRHLVRRRGQEARLRCSPMKGHSHVYWYRQLPEEGLKFMVYLQKENIIDESGMPKERFSAEFPKEGPSILRIQQVVRGDSAAYFCASSGTEGTQYFGPGTRLLVL.

The gene calls are TRBV3-1 and TRBJ2-3, with D perhaps given as TRBD1 or TRBD2 (5 bases each). V lost 4 bases and J 0 bases, leaving 11 bases between the germline ends. This CDR3 has 15 residues. In germline, CDR1 is LGHDT, CDR2 YNNKEL (reference sequence). CDR3 bases: TGTGCCAGCAGCCTCTGGGACCGGAGCACAGATACGCAGTATTTT. Translated: CASSLWDRSTDTQYF.

This clonotype was found a few times. J is TRBJ2-3 and V is TRBV12-3 or TRBV12-4; D might be TRBD2 (6 bases). Trimming cost V 4 bases and J 0 bases, with 17 bases left between them. The CDR3 is made up of 17 amino acids. The CDR3 protein is CASSYPVASVSTDTQYF. DNA of the CDR3: TGTGCCAGCAGTTACCCTGTGGCTAGCGTAAGCACAGATACGCAGTATTTT.

This clonotype showed up many times. The chain employs TRBV5-5 and TRBJ2-1; D may be TRBD1 (6 bases). Germline assignment: CDR1 SGHKS and CDR2 YYEKEE (reference sequence). The CDR3 has 13 residues. The ends were cut back, 4 bases at V and 6 bases at J, with 11 bases in the middle. CDR3 nucleotides: TGTGCCAGCAGCCTCGGGACATTCAATGAGCAGTTCTTC. Its translation is CASSLGTFNEQFF.

This clonotype was seen a handful of times. CDR3: CASQGFGQDNEKLFF. CDR3 nucleotide sequence: TGTGCCAGTCAAGGGTTTGGACAGGACAATGAAAAACTGTTTTTT. This chain uses TRBV7-9 with TRBJ1-4; 7 bases are a match to TRBD1. CDR3 size: 15 residues. Unmatched junction bases numbered 12, after V lost 9 bases and J lost 5 bases. Germline V gene sequence: CDR1 SEHNR, CDR2 FQNEAQ (reference sequence).

This clonotype was counted only a few times. The V and J genes are TRBV20-1 and TRBJ1-5; 9 bases are shared with TRBD1. This CDR3 is 15 amino acids long. Losses at the gene ends were 0 bases for V and 1 base for J; bases not matched to a gene: 1. Per germline, CDR1 DFQATT and CDR2 SNEGSKA (reference sequence). The CDR3 DNA is TGCAGTGCTAGAGATACAGGGGGCAGCAATCAGCCCCAGCATTTT. Translation gives CSARDTGGSNQPQHF.

At least ten counts were recorded for this clonotype. One end of the junction is discordant with germline, which a read error may explain. The CDR3 region is CASSLGGAPQETQYF. In DNA form, the CDR3 reads TGTGCCAGCAGTTTAGGGGGGGCGCCCCAAGAGACCCAGTACTTC. The rearrangement joins TRBV5-1 to TRBJ2-5, with D tentatively TRBD2 (7 bases). Germline CDR1 reads SGHRS; CDR2 reads YFSETQ. The CDR3 extends over 15 amino acids.

This clonotype has more than one count but fewer than ten. The chain carries TRBV20-1 and TRBJ2-7; 8 bases map to TRBD1. This CDR3 comprises 11 residues. The germline V gene has CDR1 DFQATT and CDR2 SNEGSKA (reference sequence). Trimming cost V 6 bases and J 9 bases; bases outside gene matches: 7. CDR3 in DNA: TGCAGTGCCCCGGACAGGGAACGGCAGTACTTC. Translating it yields CSAPDRERQYF.

Concerning this clonotype: This clone may be a read error of a much larger clone one base away. The chain has TRBV10-1 and TRBJ2-4; D uncertain. Germline CDR1 reads WNHNN; CDR2 reads SYGVQD (reference sequence). Between the trimmed V and J ends, which lost 6 bases and 7 bases, there was a span of 16 bases. The CDR3 has 14 residues. This CDR3 reads CASRESRQTNIQYF. The CDR3 DNA follows: TGCGCCAGCAGGGAATCGCGCCAAACCAACATTCAGTACTTC.

Only a few counts were recorded for this clonotype. The gene calls are TRBV5-1 and TRBJ1-1, with D possibly being TRBD1 (6 bases). The germline V gene has CDR1 SGHRS and CDR2 YFSETQ. V was shortened by 3 bases and J by 0 bases, with 12 bases between the two germline ends. This CDR3 is 15 amino acids long. The CDR3: CASSSKTGMNTEAFF. CDR3 nucleotides: TGCGCCAGCAGCTCAAAGACAGGTATGAACACTGAAGCTTTCTTT.

This chain links TRBV15 with TRBJ1-6; unclear D gene. Germline CDR1 reads LNHNV; CDR2 reads YYDKDF (reference sequence). The germline V and J ends were trimmed by 1 base and 10 bases, with 8 bases remaining between them. The CDR3 contains 13 residues. The CDR3, as DNA: TGTGCCACCAGCAGAGTTAAGGGATCACCCCTCCACTTT. Protein product: CATSRVKGSPLHF.

Only a few counts were recorded for this clonotype. The gene calls are TRBV20-1 and TRBJ2-7; 16 nucleotides align to TRBD2. Losses at the gene ends were 0 bases for V and 6 bases for J; bases not matched to a gene: 5. The CDR3 has 16 amino acids. Germline CDR1 and CDR2: DFQATT and SNEGSKA (reference sequence). CDR3 nucleotide sequence: TGCAGTGCTAGAGATGGGACTAGCGGGAGGGCCCTCGAGCAGTACTTC. It is translated as CSARDGTSGRALEQYF.